Given below is one T cell receptor beta chain in context. Running of the assay took place at deep level. Every immunoSEQ plate was one replicate of a subset's evenly spread DNA. The repertoire was sequenced with immunoSEQ multiplex PCR; TCRdb's copy has only in-frame clones and lacks some. Of 550,000 to 750,000 clones in the sample, about 95% were seen once. Only CD45RO-negative cells positively selected for CCR7 counted as naive CD8 cells, so terminally differentiated effector memory CD45RA+ cells were excluded. The data are from a study of shared clonotypes between healthy human individuals. CDR3 length: 17 residues. V was clipped by 1 base and J by 4 bases; unmatched bases: 7. Germline V gives CDR1 MNHEY, CDR2 SMNVEV (reference sequence).

The TCR was taken from a woman between 25 and 40 years old in good health. Sequencing used naive CD8+ T cells sorted from blood. The rearrangement links TRBV27 to TRBJ2-1; TRBD2 agrees at 10 bases. The CDR3 reads CASSLYPGTSEYNEQFF. The CDR3, as DNA: TGTGCCAGCAGTTTATACCCGGGGACTAGCGAGTACAATGAGCAGTTCTTC.